What follows are 4 T cell receptor beta chains derived from one specimen sequenced in a study of OX40 agonist ivuxolimab in advanced cancers. The data were produced by immunoSEQ multiplex PCR, yet TCRdb's version contains in-frame clones alone and is incomplete. The sample carries roughly 36,000 clones, 84% recorded once. The sequences come from CD4+ or CD8+ T cells sorted from blood, collected in a trial of the OX40 agonist ivuxolimab. These receptor sequences come from an adult with an advanced solid tumor such as melanoma, head and neck, liver or kidney cancer.

This sequence joins TRBV7-9 and TRBJ2-1; 10 bases match TRBD1. J gave up 5 bases and V 5 bases, and 9 bases lay outside the gene matches. This CDR3 contains 16 residues. Per the germline V gene, CDR1 is SEHNR and CDR2 is FQNEAQ (reference sequence). CDR3: CASSPRQGAYDNEQFF. As DNA, the CDR3 is TGTGCCAGCAGCCCAAGACAGGGGGCCTATGACAATGAGCAGTTCTTC.

The chain recombines TRBV10-3 with TRBJ1-1, with D maybe TRBD1 (5 bases). Trimming pared 8 bases from V and 1 base from J, leaving 17 bases between. This CDR3 is built from 15 residues. Germline V gene sequence: CDR1 ENHRY, CDR2 SYGVKD. The CDR3, as DNA: TGTGCCATCTCCCAGGGACGCGGGAGGAACACTGAAGCTTTCTTT. Protein sequence: CAISQGRGRNTEAFF.

The chain combines TRBV10-3 with TRBJ1-1; weak D call: TRBD1 (6 bases). V lost 3 bases to trimming and J lost 9 bases, with 11 bases between them. The CDR3 runs to 12 residues. Germline V gene lookup returns CDR1 ENHRY and CDR2 SYGVKD. The CDR3 DNA is TGTGCCATCAGTGAAGAGGGGGGCAAAGCTTTCTTT. Its translation: CAISEEGGKAFF.

This clone was observed a few times. The genes are TRBV2 and TRBJ1-3; 7 nucleotides line up with TRBD1. V trimming: 8 bases; J trimming: 2 bases; junction bases outside the gene matches: 3. This CDR3 has 13 amino acids. Per the germline V gene, CDR1 is SNHLY and CDR2 is FYNNEI. The CDR3 DNA follows: TGTGCCAGCGGCGACAGGGCTGGAAACACCATATATTTT. Encoded protein: CASGDRAGNTIYF.